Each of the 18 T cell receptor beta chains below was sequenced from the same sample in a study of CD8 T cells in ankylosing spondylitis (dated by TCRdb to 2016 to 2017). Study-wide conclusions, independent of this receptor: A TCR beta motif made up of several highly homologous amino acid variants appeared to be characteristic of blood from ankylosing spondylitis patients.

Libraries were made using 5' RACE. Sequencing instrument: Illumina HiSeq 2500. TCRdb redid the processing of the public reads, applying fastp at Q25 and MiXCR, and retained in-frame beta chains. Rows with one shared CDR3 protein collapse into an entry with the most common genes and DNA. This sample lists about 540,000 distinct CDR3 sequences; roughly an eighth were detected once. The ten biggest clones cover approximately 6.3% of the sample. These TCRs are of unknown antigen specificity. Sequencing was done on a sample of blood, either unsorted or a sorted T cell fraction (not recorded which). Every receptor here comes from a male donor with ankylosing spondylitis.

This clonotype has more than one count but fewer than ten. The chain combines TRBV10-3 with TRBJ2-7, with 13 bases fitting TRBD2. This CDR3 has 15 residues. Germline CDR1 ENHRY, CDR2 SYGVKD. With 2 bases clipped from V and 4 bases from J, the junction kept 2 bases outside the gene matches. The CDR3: CAISERTSGGYEQYF. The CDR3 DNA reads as TGTGCCATCAGTGAGAGGACTAGCGGGGGTTACGAGCAGTACTTC.

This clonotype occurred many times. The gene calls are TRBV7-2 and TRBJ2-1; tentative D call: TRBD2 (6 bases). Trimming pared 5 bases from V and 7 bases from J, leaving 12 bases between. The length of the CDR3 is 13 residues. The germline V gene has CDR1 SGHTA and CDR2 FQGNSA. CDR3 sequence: CASSRGGLNEQFF. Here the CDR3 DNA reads TGTGCCAGCAGCCGTGGGGGGTTGAATGAGCAGTTCTTC.

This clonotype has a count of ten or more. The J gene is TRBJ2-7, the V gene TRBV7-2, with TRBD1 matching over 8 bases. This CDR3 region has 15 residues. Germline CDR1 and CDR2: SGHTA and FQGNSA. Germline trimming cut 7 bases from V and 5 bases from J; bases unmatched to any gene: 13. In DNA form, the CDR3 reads TGTGCCAGCATCCCAGACCGGACAGGGTTCCACGAGCAGTACTTC. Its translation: CASIPDRTGFHEQYF.

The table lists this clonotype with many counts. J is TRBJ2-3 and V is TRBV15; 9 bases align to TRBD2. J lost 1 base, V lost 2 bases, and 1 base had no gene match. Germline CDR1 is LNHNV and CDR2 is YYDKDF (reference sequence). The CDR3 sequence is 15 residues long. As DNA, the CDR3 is TGTGCCACCAGCAGAAGGACTAGCGGCACAGATACGCAGTATTTT. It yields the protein CATSRRTSGTDTQYF.

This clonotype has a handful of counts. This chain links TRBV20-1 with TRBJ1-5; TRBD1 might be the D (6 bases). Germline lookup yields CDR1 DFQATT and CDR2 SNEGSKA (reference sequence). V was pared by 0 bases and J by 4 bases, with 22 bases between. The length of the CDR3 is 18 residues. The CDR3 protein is CSARDSESDTGSNQPQHF. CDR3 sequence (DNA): TGCAGTGCTAGAGATTCAGAATCGGACACAGGGAGTAATCAGCCCCAGCATTTT.

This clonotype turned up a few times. CDR3 loop: CAISEGAGEQYV. The CDR3 DNA reads TGTGCCATCAGTGAAGGGGCGGGAGAGCAGTACGTC. The rearrangement uses TRBV10-3 and TRBJ2-7, with D possibly TRBD2 on 6 matching bases. Per the germline V gene, CDR1 is ENHRY and CDR2 is SYGVKD. The CDR3 is 12 residues long. Deletions cut 3 bases from V and 7 bases from J, with 10 bases between.

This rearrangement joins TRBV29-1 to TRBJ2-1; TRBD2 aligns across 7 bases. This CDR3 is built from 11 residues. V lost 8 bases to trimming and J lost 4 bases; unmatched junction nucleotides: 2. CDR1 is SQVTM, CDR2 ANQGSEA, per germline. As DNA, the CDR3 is TGCAGCCTGCGGGGGTACAATGAGCAGTTCTTC. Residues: CSLRGYNEQFF.

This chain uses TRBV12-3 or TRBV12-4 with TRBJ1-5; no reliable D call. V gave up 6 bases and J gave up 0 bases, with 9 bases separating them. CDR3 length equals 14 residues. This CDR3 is CASSRYSSNQPQHF. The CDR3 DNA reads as TGTGCCAGCAGCCGATACAGTAGCAATCAGCCCCAGCATTTT.

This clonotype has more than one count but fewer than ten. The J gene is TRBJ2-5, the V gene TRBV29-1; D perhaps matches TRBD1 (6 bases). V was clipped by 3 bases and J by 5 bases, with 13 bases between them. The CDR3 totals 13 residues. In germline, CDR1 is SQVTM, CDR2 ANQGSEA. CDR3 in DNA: TGCAGCGTTGATTGGGGGCGGATGGAGACCCAGTACTTC. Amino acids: CSVDWGRMETQYF.

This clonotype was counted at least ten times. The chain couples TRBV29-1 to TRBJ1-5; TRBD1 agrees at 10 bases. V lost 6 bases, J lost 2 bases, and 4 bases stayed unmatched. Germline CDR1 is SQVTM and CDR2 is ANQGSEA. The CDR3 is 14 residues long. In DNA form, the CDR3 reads TGCAGCGTGGGACAGGGGAGAGGCAATCAGCCCCAGCATTTT. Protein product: CSVGQGRGNQPQHF.

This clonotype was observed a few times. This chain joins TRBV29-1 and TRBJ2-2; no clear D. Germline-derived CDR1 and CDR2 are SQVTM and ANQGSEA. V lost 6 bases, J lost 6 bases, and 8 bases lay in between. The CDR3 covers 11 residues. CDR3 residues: CSVSRSGELFF. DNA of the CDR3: TGCAGCGTCTCCCGATCCGGGGAGCTGTTTTTT.

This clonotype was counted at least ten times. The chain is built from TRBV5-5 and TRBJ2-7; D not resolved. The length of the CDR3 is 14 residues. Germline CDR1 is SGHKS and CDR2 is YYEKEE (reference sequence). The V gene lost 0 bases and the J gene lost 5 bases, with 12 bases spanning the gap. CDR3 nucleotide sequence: TGTGCCAGCAGCTTGGGGAGTATGGTCGACGAGCAGTACTTC. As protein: CASSLGSMVDEQYF.

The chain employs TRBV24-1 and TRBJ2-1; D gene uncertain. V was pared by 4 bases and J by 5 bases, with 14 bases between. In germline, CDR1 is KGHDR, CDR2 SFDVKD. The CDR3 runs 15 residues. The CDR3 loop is CATSDSIETHNEQFF. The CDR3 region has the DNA TGTGCCACCAGTGACTCGATCGAGACTCACAATGAGCAGTTCTTC.

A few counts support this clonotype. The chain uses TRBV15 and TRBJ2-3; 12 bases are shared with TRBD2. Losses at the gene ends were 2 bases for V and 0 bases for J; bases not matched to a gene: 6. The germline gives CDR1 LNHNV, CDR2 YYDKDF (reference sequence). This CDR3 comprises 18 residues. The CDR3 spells CATSRSRTSGMSTDTQYF. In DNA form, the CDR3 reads TGTGCCACCAGCAGATCTCGGACTAGCGGGATGAGCACAGATACGCAGTATTTT.

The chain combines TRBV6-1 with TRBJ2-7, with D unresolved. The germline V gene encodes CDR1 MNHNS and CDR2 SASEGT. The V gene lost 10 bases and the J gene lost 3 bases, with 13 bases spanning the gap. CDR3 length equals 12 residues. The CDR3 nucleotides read TGTGCCACCAGACGTTCCCTCTACGAGCAGTACTTC. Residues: CATRRSLYEQYF.

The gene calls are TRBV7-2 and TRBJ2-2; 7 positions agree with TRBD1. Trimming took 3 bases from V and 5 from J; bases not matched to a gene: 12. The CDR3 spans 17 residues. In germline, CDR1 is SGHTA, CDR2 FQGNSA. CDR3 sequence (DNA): TGTGCCAGCAGCTTGGAAGTCGGGACAGCGAGGACCGGGGAGCTGTTTTTT. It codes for CASSLEVGTARTGELFF. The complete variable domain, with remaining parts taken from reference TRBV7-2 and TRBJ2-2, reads GAGVSQSPSNKVTEKGKDVELRCDPISGHTALYWYRQSLGQGLEFLIYFQGNSAPDKSGLPSDRFSAERTGGSVSTLTIQRTQQEDSAVYLCASSLEVGTARTGELFFGEGSRLTVL.

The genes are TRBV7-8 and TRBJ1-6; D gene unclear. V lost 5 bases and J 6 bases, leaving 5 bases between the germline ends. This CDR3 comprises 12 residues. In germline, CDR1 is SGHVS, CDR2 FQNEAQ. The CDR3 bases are TGTGCCAGCAGCCCCCTTAATTCACCCCTCCACTTT. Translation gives CASSPLNSPLHF.

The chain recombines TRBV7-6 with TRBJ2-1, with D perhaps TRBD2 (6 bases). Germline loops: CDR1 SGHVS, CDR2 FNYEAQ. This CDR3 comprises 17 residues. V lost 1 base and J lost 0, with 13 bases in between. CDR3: CASSLERSGYSYNEQFF. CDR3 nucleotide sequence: TGTGCCAGCAGCTTAGAAAGGAGCGGGTACTCCTACAATGAGCAGTTCTTC.